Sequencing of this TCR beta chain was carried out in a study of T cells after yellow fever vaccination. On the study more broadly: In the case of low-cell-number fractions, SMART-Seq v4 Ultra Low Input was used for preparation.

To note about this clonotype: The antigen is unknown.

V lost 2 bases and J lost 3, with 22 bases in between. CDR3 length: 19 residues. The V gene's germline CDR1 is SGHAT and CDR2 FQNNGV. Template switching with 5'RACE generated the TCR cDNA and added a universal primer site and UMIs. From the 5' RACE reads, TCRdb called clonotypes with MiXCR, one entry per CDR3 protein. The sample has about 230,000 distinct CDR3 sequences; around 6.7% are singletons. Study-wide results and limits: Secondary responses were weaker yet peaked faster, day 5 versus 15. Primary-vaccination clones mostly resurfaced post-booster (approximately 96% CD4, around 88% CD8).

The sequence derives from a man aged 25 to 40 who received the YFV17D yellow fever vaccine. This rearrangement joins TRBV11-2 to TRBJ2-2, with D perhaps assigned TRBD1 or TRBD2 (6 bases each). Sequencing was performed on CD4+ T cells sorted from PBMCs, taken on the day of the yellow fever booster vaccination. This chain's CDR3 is CASSLKGGTGRMHTGELFF. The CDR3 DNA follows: TGTGCCAGCAGCTTAAAAGGGGGGACGGGTAGGATGCACACCGGGGAGCTGTTTTTT.